The rows below give T cell receptor beta chains drawn from one sample of a study of cytomegalovirus exposure and HLA in healthy donors. Using immunoSEQ multiplex PCR, the repertoire was profiled, and TCRdb retains in-frame clones only, with some absent. The sample shows more than 95,000 clones, 60% to 70% of them seen only once. Material: PBMCs. The receptors here all came from a middle-aged woman in good health and CMV-seropositive. Each CDR3 is given without its conserved first and last residue.

v_call,cdr3_length,j_call,cdr3_aa
TRBV4-3,16,TRBJ1-3,ASSQEIRGFTSGNTIY
TRBV7-8,14,TRBJ1-5,ASSSPYGGGNQPQH
TRBV5-1,14,TRBJ2-1,ASSLASGSTHNEQF
TRBV9,12,TRBJ1-2,ASSATGDPYGYT
TRBV7-9,12,TRBJ2-3,ASSRQTSTDTQY
TRBV19,14,TRBJ1-5,ASSIDSSYSNQPQH
TRBV6-1,11,TRBJ1-5,ASSGQVHQPQH
TRBV5-8,12,TRBJ2-7,ASSLGQEAYEQY
TRBV29-1,12,TRBJ2-1,SALGLAGRNEQF
TRBV15,16,TRBJ2-7,ATSRGYPGLAGTYEQY